Presented here are 3 T cell receptor beta chains from one specimen sequenced in a study of cytomegalovirus exposure and HLA in healthy donors. PCR primers comprised 60 Vbeta and 13 Jbeta primers. Repertoires were generated with immunoSEQ multiplex PCR, while TCRdb's copy carries only in-frame clones and drops some. The repertoire consists of 130,000 or so clones, with almost 85% occurring once and the leading ten covering about 3.2%. The sample taken for sequencing was PBMCs. These receptor sequences come from a young man in good health and CMV-seropositive.

The J gene is TRBJ2-4, the V gene TRBV6-5; D possibly corresponds to TRBD2 (5 bases). Trimming left V 4 bases short and J 0 bases short, with 10 bases between. The CDR3 runs to 15 residues. In germline, CDR1 is MNHEY, CDR2 SVGAGI. As DNA, the CDR3 is TGTGCCAGCAGTTCAGCGGTACTAGCCAAAAACATTCAGTACTTC. The encoded protein is CASSSAVLAKNIQYF.

V gene TRBV28 combines with J gene TRBJ2-2; the match to TRBD2 covers 9 bases. Germline CDR1 is MDHEN and CDR2 is SYDVKM. The CDR3 loop spans 18 amino acids. The V segment lost 5 bases and the J segment 0 bases; nucleotides outside the gene matches: 10. The CDR3 coding sequence is TGTGCCAGCAGTCGTTACCTCCGGACTAGCGCGAACACCGGGGAGCTGTTTTTT. Amino acids: CASSRYLRTSANTGELFF. Full variable domain (remainder filled in from reference TRBV28 and TRBJ2-2): DVKVTQSSRYLVKRTGEKVFLECVQDMDHENMFWYRQDPGLGLRLIYFSYDVKMKEKGDIPEGYSVSREKKERFSLILESASTNQTSMYLCASSRYLRTSANTGELFFGEGSRLTVL.

This clone was detected only a few times. The chain joins TRBV7-8 to TRBJ1-2; 10 bases fit TRBD1. The CDR3 is made up of 14 amino acids. Per the germline V gene, CDR1 is SGHVS and CDR2 is FQNEAQ. V lost 3 bases to trimming and J lost 6 bases; unmatched junction nucleotides: 4. CDR3 DNA: TGTGCCAGCAGCTTGGGGGGACAGGGGAATGGCTACACCTTC. Amino acids: CASSLGGQGNGYTF.